The 29 T cell receptor beta chains presented below share a single source sample, sequenced in a study of spatial heterogeneity in lung cancer (dated by TCRdb to about 2019). This sample's time point label indicates: blood at routine non-recurrence follow-up after resection. The library was generated by 5' RACE. These reads were obtained on a NextSeq 500. TCRdb applied fastp at Q25 and MiXCR to the public reads, then kept only in-frame beta chains. Records with the same CDR3 protein are collapsed into one entry carrying the most frequent genes and DNA. The sample contains 110,000 or so distinct CDR3 sequences, 10% to 14% of them found a single time. The ten largest account for more than 20% of the sample. The sample here was PBMCs, taken at follow-up. The receptors stem from a female donor with early-stage non-small cell lung cancer.

There are a few counts of this clonotype. This sequence joins TRBV5-1 and TRBJ2-1, with 7 nucleotides matching TRBD2. V lost 2 bases and J lost 6; bases outside the gene matches: 5. The V gene's germline CDR1 is SGHRS and CDR2 YFSETQ. There are 14 residues in the CDR3. The DNA of the CDR3 is TGCGCCAGCAGCTTCGTTGCTAGCGGCAATGAGCAGTTCTTC. Translated: CASSFVASGNEQFF.

This rearrangement joins TRBV2 to TRBJ2-7; D is ambiguous. This CDR3 has 14 residues. The germline CDR1 and CDR2 sequences are SNHLY and FYNNEI. The ends were cut back, 1 base at V and 0 bases at J, with 7 bases in the middle. The CDR3 nucleotides read TGTGCCAGCAGTGAAGTCTGGAGCTCCTACGAGCAGTACTTC. Translation: CASSEVWSSYEQYF.

The chain carries TRBV28 and TRBJ1-1; 9 bases match TRBD1. The CDR3 is 12 amino acids. Germline V gives CDR1 MDHEN, CDR2 SYDVKM. Trimming removed 8 bases from V and 5 bases from J; junction bases left unmatched: 3. CDR3 coding DNA: TGTGCCAGCGGGACAGGGCTTACTGAAGCTTTCTTT. This gives the protein CASGTGLTEAFF.

This clonotype was detected ten times or more. This chain links TRBV11-2 with TRBJ2-3; maybe TRBD1 (5 bases). This CDR3 is 14 amino acids long. Germline V gives CDR1 SGHAT, CDR2 FQNNGV. The V end was cut by 2 bases, the J end by 7 bases, with 13 bases between. The DNA of the CDR3 is TGTGCCAGCAGCTTACGGAACAGGCCGAATACGCAGTATTTT. It specifies CASSLRNRPNTQYF.

This clonotype was observed at least ten times. The CDR3 coding sequence is TGTGCCAGCTCACCACCGGAGGGGAACACTGAAGCTTTCTTT. It encodes CASSPPEGNTEAFF. The chain couples TRBV18 to TRBJ1-1; D gene uncertain. Germline V gives CDR1 KGHSH, CDR2 LQKENI. CDR3 length: 14 residues. V shed 0 bases and J shed 1 base, with 6 bases lying between them.

The chain combines TRBV10-3 with TRBJ2-7; D is unclear. The CDR3 has 11 residues. CDR1 and CDR2 (germline): ENHRY, SYGVKD. CDR3 coding DNA: TGTACCATCAGGAGAAGACACGAGCAGTACGTC. Encoded protein: CTIRRRHEQYV.

This clonotype has at least ten counts. The chain employs TRBV7-8 and TRBJ2-1, with 8 bases matching TRBD1. V shed 5 bases, J shed 6 bases, and the junction held 6 bases outside the gene matches. CDR1 SGHVS and CDR2 FQNEAQ come from the germline V gene. The CDR3 extends over 14 amino acids. In nucleotides, the CDR3 is TGTGCCAGCAGCCCTGGACAGGGCTTCAATGAGCAGTTCTTC. Protein product: CASSPGQGFNEQFF.

This clonotype was seen at least ten times. The chain carries TRBV28 and TRBJ1-5, with no clear D. V lost 4 bases to trimming and J lost 2 bases, with 12 bases between them. The CDR3 has 15 amino acids. Germline V gene lookup returns CDR1 MDHEN and CDR2 SYDVKM. The DNA for the CDR3 is TGTGCCAGCAGTTCCGCGGGAACGGGCAATCAGCCCCAGCATTTT. This sequence encodes CASSSAGTGNQPQHF.

This clonotype showed up just a few times. The rearrangement uses TRBV27 and TRBJ2-1, with 14 bases identical to TRBD2. This CDR3 is 17 amino acids long. Germline lookup yields CDR1 MNHEY and CDR2 SMNVEV (reference sequence). The V gene end was trimmed by 3 bases and the J gene end by 6 bases; junction bases not matched to a gene: 7. The CDR3 here is CASSFLGTSGSLNEQFF. CDR3 in DNA: TGTGCCAGCAGTTTCCTCGGGACTAGCGGGAGTCTCAATGAGCAGTTCTTC.

This clonotype turned up a few times. The rearrangement uses TRBV5-8 and TRBJ1-1, with D unclear. Looked up from germline, CDR1 is SGHTS and CDR2 is YDEGEE. The V end was cut by 4 bases, the J end by 1 base, with 14 bases between. The CDR3 consists of 15 residues. This chain's CDR3 is CASSPGVFRNTEAFF. In nucleotides, the CDR3 is TGTGCCAGCAGCCCGGGCGTATTTAGGAACACTGAAGCTTTCTTT.

The sample holds many counts of this clonotype. The chain carries TRBV24-1 and TRBJ2-1; 9 bases are a match to TRBD2. There are 15 residues in the CDR3. Unmatched junction bases numbered 4, after V lost 0 bases and J lost 8 bases. Per the germline V gene, CDR1 is KGHDR and CDR2 is SFDVKD. The CDR3, as DNA: TGTGCCACCAGTGATTTGCTAGCGGGATGGCATGAGCAGTTCTTC. Its protein is CATSDLLAGWHEQFF.

This clonotype was detected only a few times. This chain links TRBV28 with TRBJ2-7, with D possibly TRBD1 on 6 matching bases. The CDR3 sequence is 12 residues long. Germline values: CDR1 MDHEN, CDR2 SYDVKM. Trimming removed 7 bases at V and 4 bases at J, with 11 bases between. CDR3 sequence (DNA): TGTGCCAGCAAGGGGGACATATACGAGCAGTACTTC. It is translated as CASKGDIYEQYF. The whole variable domain, remainder taken from reference TRBV28 and TRBJ2-7, is DVKVTQSSRYLVKRTGEKVFLECVQDMDHENMFWYRQDPGLGLRLIYFSYDVKMKEKGDIPEGYSVSREKKERFSLILESASTNQTSMYLCASKGDIYEQYFGPGTRLTVT.

This clonotype has a count of ten or more. This chain connects TRBV5-6 to TRBJ2-7; the D is unclear. Germline CDR1 is SGHDT and CDR2 is YYEEEE. Trimming stripped 6 bases from V and 3 bases from J, with 7 bases between. This CDR3 comprises 11 residues. In nucleotides, the CDR3 is TGTGCCAGCACCAACAACTACGAGCAGTACTTC. As protein: CASTNNYEQYF. The full variable domain, with the rest looked up from reference TRBV5-6 and TRBJ2-7, is DAGVTQSPTHLIKTRGQQVTLRCSPKSGHDTVSWYQQALGQGPQFIFQYYEEEERQRGNFPDRFSGHQFPNYSSELNVNALLLGDSALYLCASTNNYEQYFGPGTRLTVT.

This clonotype showed up many times. The V gene is TRBV20-1, the J gene TRBJ2-5; 7 bases align to TRBD2. CDR1 is DFQATT and CDR2 is SNEGSKA in the germline V gene (reference sequence). Trimming cost V 2 bases and J 5 bases; bases outside gene matches: 11. The length of the CDR3 is 15 residues. The CDR3 bases are TGCAGTGCTAGAATCTGGGCGGGAGTGGGTGAGACCCAGTACTTC. Translating gives CSARIWAGVGETQYF.

Ten or more counts support this clonotype. The rearrangement joins TRBV27 to TRBJ1-6; no reliable D call. The CDR3 length is 12 residues. V was pared by 3 bases and J by 8 bases, with 5 bases between. CDR1 MNHEY and CDR2 SMNVEV come from the germline V gene (reference sequence). Written as DNA, the CDR3 is TGTGCCAGCAGTTTCCTTCATTCACCCCTCCACTTT. Protein: CASSFLHSPLHF.

Note on this clonotype: A much larger clonotype is one base distant, so this may be a read error. V usage is TRBV18 and J usage is TRBJ1-1, with D possibly being TRBD1 (6 bases). V shed 4 bases and J shed 1 base, with 7 bases lying between them. The CDR3 covers 13 residues. Germline V CDR1 and CDR2: KGHSH, LQKENI. The CDR3 nucleotides are TGTGCCAGCTCACAGGGACAGAACACTGAAGCTTTCTTT. This gives the protein CASSQGQNTEAFF.

A note on this clonotype: Germline is not matched at one junction end, which may reflect a read error. The chain couples TRBV2 to TRBJ2-5; TRBD2 agrees at 10 bases. CDR1 and CDR2 from the germline V gene are SNHLY and FYNNEI. The CDR3 spans 15 residues. The CDR3 nucleotides are TGTGCTAGCAGTGAACTAGCGGGAACCCAAGAGACCCAGTACTTC. Translated, it gives CASSELAGTQETQYF.

This clonotype was recorded at least ten times. The chain has TRBV29-1 and TRBJ2-2; TRBD1 aligns across 7 bases. The V segment lost 4 bases and the J segment 1 base; nucleotides outside the gene matches: 6. The CDR3 is 15 residues long. Germline CDR1 reads SQVTM; CDR2 reads ANQGSEA. The CDR3 DNA follows: TGCAGCGTTGCGCAAGGGACAGAGAACACCGGGGAGCTGTTTTTT. Its protein product is CSVAQGTENTGELFF.

This clonotype was detected a few times. The genes are TRBV5-5 and TRBJ2-7; D is possibly TRBD1 or TRBD2 (5 bases each). This CDR3 has 14 amino acids. V gave up 4 bases and J gave up 2 bases, with 13 bases separating them. The germline gives CDR1 SGHKS, CDR2 YYEKEE (reference sequence). The CDR3 loop reads CASSLLPGPYEQYF. The CDR3 DNA follows: TGTGCCAGCAGCCTCTTGCCGGGACCCTACGAGCAGTACTTC.

Many counts were recorded for this clonotype. The V and J genes are TRBV18 and TRBJ1-6; maybe TRBD1 (5 bases). The CDR3 runs 16 residues. Germline lookup yields CDR1 KGHSH and CDR2 LQKENI. The V gene lost 6 bases and the J gene lost 6 bases, with 18 bases spanning the gap. The CDR3 region has the DNA TGTGCCAGCTCGCCTCAGGGCTCGCGTTCTAATTCACCCCTCCACTTT. This sequence encodes CASSPQGSRSNSPLHF.

The chain has TRBV6-5 and TRBJ1-1, with TRBD1 as a possible D gene (5 bases). The CDR3 runs to 14 residues. The germline V and J ends were trimmed by 6 bases and 1 base, with 12 bases remaining between them. CDR1 is MNHEY and CDR2 is SVGAGI in the germline V gene. The DNA of the CDR3 is TGTGCCAGCAGAAAGGGGAGGGGGAACACTGAAGCTTTCTTT. Its translation: CASRKGRGNTEAFF.

This clonotype occurred a few times. The V call is TRBV3-1, the J call TRBJ2-5, with TRBD2 as a possible D gene (6 bases). Trimming took off 3 bases at V and 3 bases at J, with 32 bases between the two ends. Germline V gives CDR1 LGHDT, CDR2 YNNKEL (reference sequence). There are 21 residues in the CDR3. The CDR3 region has the DNA TGTGCCAGCAGCCAGCGGGGCGGGAAGTCCTCTCGGGATACACAAAAAGAGACCCAGTACTTC. Amino acid sequence: CASSQRGGKSSRDTQKETQYF.

This clonotype turned up a few times. The rearrangement links TRBV28 to TRBJ1-3; D is undetermined. Trimming pared 8 bases from V and 0 bases from J, leaving 11 bases between. The germline V gene encodes CDR1 MDHEN and CDR2 SYDVKM. The CDR3 spans 14 residues. CDR3 loop: CASGPGYSGNTIYF. CDR3 in DNA: TGTGCCAGCGGACCAGGATACTCTGGAAACACCATATATTTT.

This clonotype was seen ten or more times. The gene calls are TRBV20-1 and TRBJ1-2; TRBD1 is a possible D gene (5 bases). This CDR3 region has 14 residues. Trimming removed 3 bases at V and 4 bases at J, with 15 bases between. Germline V gene sequence: CDR1 DFQATT, CDR2 SNEGSKA (reference sequence). CDR3 amino acids: CSASKGTSGYGYTF. The CDR3 nucleotides are TGCAGTGCTAGCAAAGGGACCAGCGGCTATGGCTACACCTTC.

This clonotype was seen a handful of times. The chain is built from TRBV20-1 and TRBJ2-5, with a weak D call TRBD2 (6 bases). CDR1 is DFQATT, CDR2 SNEGSKA, per germline (reference sequence). V was trimmed by 5 bases and J by 3 bases, leaving 10 bases between them. CDR3 length: 12 residues. The CDR3 DNA is TGCAGTGCTCGACAGCGGGAAGAGACCCAGTACTTC. Protein: CSARQREETQYF.

The sample holds many counts of this clonotype. The chain has TRBV10-3 and TRBJ2-7; weak D call: TRBD1 (5 bases). The V end lost 2 bases, the J end lost 9 bases, and 17 bases lay between the germline ends. CDR3 length: 14 residues. Germline-derived CDR1 and CDR2 are ENHRY and SYGVKD. The CDR3 protein is CAISEAQPRRGQYF. In DNA form, the CDR3 reads TGTGCCATCAGTGAGGCACAGCCAAGAAGGGGGCAGTACTTC.

This clonotype was observed at least ten times. This chain connects TRBV2 to TRBJ1-1; the match to TRBD1 covers 8 bases. Germline V gene data show CDR1 as SNHLY and CDR2 as FYNNEI. There are 14 residues in the CDR3. The junction had 12 bases not matched to a gene; V was cut back by 4 bases and J by 11 bases. Here the CDR3 reads CASSAQGAGIEAFF. In DNA, the CDR3 is TGTGCCAGCAGTGCCCAGGGGGCTGGTATAGAGGCTTTCTTT.

DNA of the CDR3: TGTGCCAGCAGCTTGGCATGGGGGGCGAACACCGGGGAGCTGTTTTTT. Protein product: CASSLAWGANTGELFF. The rearrangement joins TRBV5-6 to TRBJ2-2; weak D call: TRBD2 (6 bases). CDR3 length equals 16 residues. V was cut by 0 bases and J by 0 bases, with 9 bases left in between. Germline V gene sequence: CDR1 SGHDT, CDR2 YYEEEE.

This clonotype has a count of ten or more. The chain employs TRBV9 and TRBJ1-1; a weak D match, TRBD1 (6 bases). V was trimmed by 3 bases and J by 0 bases, leaving 18 bases between them. There are 17 residues in the CDR3. Germline-derived CDR1 and CDR2 are SGDLS and YYNGEE. The CDR3 coding sequence is TGTGCCAGCAGCGCAGGGGTTCTACAGGTATTGAACACTGAAGCTTTCTTT. Its translation: CASSAGVLQVLNTEAFF.